Presented here are 32 T cell receptor beta chains from one specimen sequenced in a study of cytomegalovirus exposure and HLA in healthy donors (dated by TCRdb to between 2016 and 2019). The protocol used for the library was the immunoSEQ multiplex PCR assay. The multiplex PCR relied on a mix of 60 forward primers for TCR Vbeta segments and 13 reverse primers for TCR Jbeta segments. Entries here come from immuneACCESS through TCRdb and include only in-frame sequences with V and J called. Some clones fail to appear in such tables; in the studies checked, an unresolved V gene covers under half of the shortfall, and the cause of the remainder is unknown. The sample records some 150,000 clones, just under 80% of which are singletons. The ten largest clones take up under 2.5% of the sample. Material for sequencing was PBMCs. The source is a man younger than 45 in good health and CMV-seronegative.

The V gene is TRBV7-9, the J gene TRBJ2-7; 11 nucleotides line up with TRBD2. V shed 5 bases, J shed 4 bases, and the junction held 7 bases outside the gene matches. The CDR3 spans 15 residues. Germline V gene lookup returns CDR1 SEHNR and CDR2 FQNEAQ (reference sequence). CDR3: CASSPTGTSGYEQYF. The CDR3 DNA is TGTGCCAGCAGCCCAACCGGGACTAGCGGATACGAGCAGTACTTC.

The rearrangement joins TRBV28 to TRBJ2-1, with 14 bases lining up with TRBD2. The V and J ends lost 2 bases and 3 bases, in that order; junction bases with no gene match: 3. Germline CDR1 MDHEN, CDR2 SYDVKM. The CDR3 spans 17 residues. This chain's CDR3 is CASSLHGTSGSYNEQFF. In DNA form, the CDR3 reads TGTGCCAGCAGTTTACACGGGACTAGCGGGAGCTACAATGAGCAGTTCTTC.

The chain joins TRBV6-1 to TRBJ2-7; 13 nucleotides line up with TRBD2. V shed 4 bases and J 2 bases; nucleotides not matched to a gene: 8. CDR1 is MNHNS and CDR2 is SASEGT in the germline V gene. CDR3 size: 17 residues. The CDR3 DNA reads as TGTGCCAGCAGTGGAGGTACTAGCGGGAGGGGAACCTACGAGCAGTACTTC. Protein: CASSGGTSGRGTYEQYF.

This chain uses TRBV7-2 with TRBJ2-7; 9 bases fit TRBD1. CDR3 length equals 15 residues. Germline assignment: CDR1 SGHTA and CDR2 FQGNSA. Trimming removed 1 base from V and 2 bases from J; junction bases left unmatched: 3. The CDR3 spells CASSLGGQGPYEQYF. CDR3 sequence (DNA): TGTGCCAGCAGCTTAGGGGGACAGGGCCCCTACGAGCAGTACTTC. Full variable domain (missing parts from reference TRBV7-2 and TRBJ2-7): GAGVSQSPSNKVTEKGKDVELRCDPISGHTALYWYRQSLGQGLEFLIYFQGNSAPDKSGLPSDRFSAERTGGSVSTLTIQRTQQEDSAVYLCASSLGGQGPYEQYFGPGTRLTVT.

The chain couples TRBV9 to TRBJ1-2, with D perhaps TRBD1 (5 bases). Germline loops: CDR1 SGDLS, CDR2 YYNGEE. Trimming removed 2 bases from V and 6 bases from J, with 11 bases in between. This CDR3 has 13 amino acids. CDR3 DNA: TGTGCCAGCAGCGTCTCCAGGGAGGATGGCTACACCTTC. It yields the protein CASSVSREDGYTF.

This clone was picked up a small number of times. The chain couples TRBV29-1 to TRBJ1-1; possible D gene TRBD1, 6 bases. CDR1 and CDR2 (germline): SQVTM, ANQGSEA. The CDR3 covers 14 residues. Trimming took off 4 bases at V and 0 bases at J, with 12 bases between the two ends. The CDR3 loop is CSVGGGHLNTEAFF. The DNA of the CDR3 is TGCAGCGTTGGGGGGGGACACTTGAACACTGAAGCTTTCTTT.

This rearrangement joins TRBV5-6 to TRBJ1-2; D is undetermined. The CDR3 covers 11 residues. The V end was cut by 3 bases, the J end by 6 bases, with 6 bases between. Germline V gene lookup returns CDR1 SGHDT and CDR2 YYEEEE. For the CDR3, the DNA is TGTGCCAGCAGCTCCTCCGATGGCTACACCTTC. Translation gives CASSSSDGYTF. Full variable domain (missing parts from reference TRBV5-6 and TRBJ1-2): DAGVTQSPTHLIKTRGQQVTLRCSPKSGHDTVSWYQQALGQGPQFIFQYYEEEERQRGNFPDRFSGHQFPNYSSELNVNALLLGDSALYLCASSSSDGYTFGSGTRLTVV.

The gene calls are TRBV28 and TRBJ2-7; TRBD2 matches at 12 bases. V lost 5 bases and J lost 5; bases outside the gene matches: 7. The CDR3 spans 15 residues. Germline CDR1 MDHEN, CDR2 SYDVKM. The CDR3 DNA is TGTGCCAGCAGTCCCCGGACTAGCGGGGACAACGAGCAGTACTTC. This gives the protein CASSPRTSGDNEQYF.

The chain joins TRBV28 to TRBJ2-3, with a possible D match to TRBD2 (7 bases). The length of the CDR3 is 14 residues. The ends were cut back, 9 bases at V and 2 bases at J, with 15 bases in the middle. From germline, CDR1 is MDHEN and CDR2 SYDVKM. CDR3 in DNA: TGTGCCAGTTCGGGGGGCGCCTACACAGATACGCAGTATTTT. Encoded protein: CASSGGAYTDTQYF. The full variable domain, its missing parts supplied by reference TRBV28 and TRBJ2-3, is DVKVTQSSRYLVKRTGEKVFLECVQDMDHENMFWYRQDPGLGLRLIYFSYDVKMKEKGDIPEGYSVSREKKERFSLILESASTNQTSMYLCASSGGAYTDTQYFGPGTRLTVL.

In this sample, this clone turned up a few times. The chain recombines TRBV11-2 with TRBJ2-7; 8 bases map to TRBD2. The germline CDR1 and CDR2 sequences are SGHAT and FQNNGV. V lost 4 bases, J lost 5 bases, and 7 bases stayed unmatched. There are 14 residues in the CDR3. This chain's CDR3 is CASSSSGRNNEQYF. CDR3 coding DNA: TGTGCCAGCAGCTCCAGCGGGAGAAACAACGAGCAGTACTTC.

This clone was observed once. This chain connects TRBV25-1 to TRBJ2-5, with 10 nucleotides matching TRBD2. From germline, CDR1 is MGHDK and CDR2 SYGVNS. CDR3 size: 12 residues. CDR3 DNA: TGTTGTCTAGCGGGAGTTTCAGAGACCCAGTACTTC. Translation: CCLAGVSETQYF.

This chain uses TRBV6-5 with TRBJ2-5; D perhaps matches TRBD2 (5 bases). Germline CDR1 and CDR2: MNHEY and SVGAGI. V was clipped by 2 bases and J by 4 bases, with 8 bases between them. CDR3 length: 13 residues. The CDR3, as DNA: TGTGCCAGCAGTTACCCTAGCACAGAGACCCAGTACTTC. Translated: CASSYPSTETQYF.

The gene calls are TRBV5-8 and TRBJ2-5, with D uncertain. The germline V gene encodes CDR1 SGHTS and CDR2 YDEGEE. Trimming removed 6 bases at V and 7 bases at J, with 4 bases between. This CDR3 has 9 amino acids. The CDR3 nucleotides are TGTGCCAGCACGGGGACCCAGTACTTC. It codes for CASTGTQYF.

V gene TRBV19 combines with J gene TRBJ2-1; 9 nucleotides line up with TRBD1. Germline assignment: CDR1 LNHDA and CDR2 SQIVND (reference sequence). The ends lost 1 base at V and 13 bases at J; junction bases unmatched: 11. The CDR3 consists of 15 residues. The CDR3 coding sequence is TGTGCCAGTAGTATAGTCACGACTCCGGGACAGGGCCAGTTCTTC. Its translation: CASSIVTTPGQGQFF.

The V and J genes are TRBV10-2 and TRBJ2-7; tentative D call: TRBD1 (6 bases). The CDR3 contains 13 residues. V was shortened by 7 bases and J by 2 bases, with 12 bases between the two germline ends. Germline CDR1 is WSHSY and CDR2 is SAAADI. The CDR3 spells CASTLQGPYEQYF. CDR3 coding DNA: TGCGCCAGCACCCTACAGGGACCCTACGAGCAGTACTTC.

The chain links TRBV13 to TRBJ1-1, with 7 bases that match TRBD1. The germline V gene encodes CDR1 PRHDT and CDR2 FYEKMQ (reference sequence). CDR3 length: 13 amino acids. V trimming: 5 bases; J trimming: 5 bases; junction bases outside the gene matches: 5. DNA for the CDR3: TGTGCCAGCAGCCTAAACAGGGGTACTGAAGCTTTCTTT. Amino acids: CASSLNRGTEAFF.

The chain joins TRBV6-5 to TRBJ1-2, with TRBD1 identical over 7 bases. The germline V gene has CDR1 MNHEY and CDR2 SVGAGI. The CDR3 contains 15 residues. V lost 4 bases, J lost 7 bases, and 12 bases stayed unmatched. CDR3 amino acids: CASSSTGAGIVGYTF. In DNA form, the CDR3 reads TGTGCCAGCAGTTCCACAGGGGCGGGCATTGTTGGCTACACCTTC.

J is TRBJ2-2 and V is TRBV19, with TRBD1 identical over 7 bases. Germline V CDR1 and CDR2: LNHDA, SQIVND (reference sequence). CDR3 length: 17 amino acids. V dropped 6 bases and J dropped 3; count of bases not matched to a gene: 13. Here the CDR3 reads CASRLGTAVPDTGELFF. As DNA, the CDR3 is TGTGCCAGTAGGTTAGGGACAGCGGTCCCGGACACCGGGGAGCTGTTTTTT.

This chain uses TRBV10-3 with TRBJ2-7, with 12 positions matching TRBD2. The CDR3 spans 15 residues. CDR1 is ENHRY, CDR2 SYGVKD, per germline. The junction had 1 base not matched to a gene; V was cut back by 2 bases and J by 2 bases. DNA for the CDR3: TGTGCCATCAGTGAGGGACTAGCGGGGACCTACGAGCAGTACTTC. The encoded protein is CAISEGLAGTYEQYF.

The chain links TRBV7-8 to TRBJ2-7; no clear D gene. V was shortened by 5 bases and J by 2 bases, with 19 bases between the two germline ends. The CDR3 loop spans 16 amino acids. Germline values: CDR1 SGHVS, CDR2 FQNEAQ. CDR3 sequence reads: CASSGVVGSLTYEQYF. The CDR3 DNA is TGTGCCAGCAGCGGAGTAGTAGGTTCTCTCACCTACGAGCAGTACTTC.

With regard to this clone: Different DNA sequences within this sample yield the same CDR3. The V call is TRBV7-8, the J call TRBJ1-5; TRBD1 might be the D (6 bases). The germline V gene encodes CDR1 SGHVS and CDR2 FQNEAQ. This CDR3 contains 18 residues. Trimming shortened V by 5 bases and J by 2 bases, and 22 bases separated the two germline ends. This chain's CDR3 is CASSTKSTGGRGNQPQHF. For the CDR3, the DNA is TGTGCCAGCAGCACCAAGTCGACAGGAGGCAGGGGCAATCAGCCCCAGCATTTT. The full variable domain, its missing parts supplied by reference TRBV7-8 and TRBJ1-5, is GAGVSQSPRYKVAKRGQDVALRCDPISGHVSLFWYQQALGQGPEFLTYFQNEAQLDKSGLPSDRFFAERPEGSVSTLKIQRTQQEDSAVYLCASSTKSTGGRGNQPQHFGDGTRLSIL.

This sequence joins TRBV5-4 and TRBJ2-7; tentative D call: TRBD1 (6 bases). The CDR3 runs 13 residues. CDR1 and CDR2 from the germline V gene are SGHNT and YYREEE (reference sequence). V was clipped by 2 bases and J by 9 bases, with 15 bases between them. CDR3 region: CASSFRDKRLQYF. DNA of the CDR3: TGTGCCAGCAGCTTCCGGGACAAAAGGCTGCAGTACTTC. Together with reference TRBV5-4 and TRBJ2-7, the CDR3 gives the full variable domain: ETGVTQSPTHLIKTRGQQVTLRCSSQSGHNTVSWYQQALGQGPQFIFQYYREEENGRGNFPPRFSGLQFPNYSSELNVNALELDDSALYLCASSFRDKRLQYFGPGTRLTVT.

This clone was observed once. The V gene is TRBV19, the J gene TRBJ1-5, with a weak D call TRBD1 (5 bases). V was trimmed by 6 bases and J by 7 bases, leaving 13 bases between them. Per the germline V gene, CDR1 is LNHDA and CDR2 is SQIVND (reference sequence). This CDR3 spans 13 amino acids. The CDR3 is CASSTGSNQPQHF. The CDR3 DNA follows: TGTGCCAGTAGCACAGGTTCCAACCAGCCCCAGCATTTT.

V is TRBV4-1 and J is TRBJ1-3; the D is unclear. There are 17 residues in the CDR3. V was trimmed by 1 base and J by 1 base, leaving 14 bases between them. Germline CDR1 is MGHRA and CDR2 is YSYEKL. DNA of the CDR3: TGCGCCAGCAGCCAAGGCCTGGCAGGATATTCTGGAAACACCATATATTTT. This sequence encodes CASSQGLAGYSGNTIYF.

The sample holds a few counts of this clone. This chain connects TRBV28 to TRBJ1-1; 8 nucleotides line up with TRBD1. There are 16 residues in the CDR3. CDR1 and CDR2 (germline): MDHEN, SYDVKM. Losses at the gene ends were 1 base for V and 3 bases for J; bases not matched to a gene: 7. CDR3 sequence reads: CASSLFGTGKDTEAFF. In DNA form, the CDR3 reads TGTGCCAGCAGTTTATTCGGGACAGGAAAGGACACTGAAGCTTTCTTT.

The J gene is TRBJ1-6, the V gene TRBV5-6, with D possibly matching TRBD1 (6 bases). The CDR3 consists of 15 residues. V lost 4 bases, J lost 4 bases, and 12 bases lay in between. Per the germline V gene, CDR1 is SGHDT and CDR2 is YYEEEE. The CDR3 region has the DNA TGTGCCAGCAGCCTGGGGGGGACATATAATTCACCCCTCCACTTT. Translating gives CASSLGGTYNSPLHF.

Notes on this clone: The junction departs from germline at one end; a sequencing error may be responsible. The chain employs TRBV10-3 and TRBJ1-5, with D possibly matching TRBD1 (6 bases). The CDR3 is made up of 18 amino acids. CDR1 is ENHRY and CDR2 is SYGVKD in the germline V gene. As DNA, the CDR3 is TGTGCCATCAGTGCGAGTGGGGGGGGGCTAGGTAGCAATCAGCCCCAGAATTTT. Residues: CAISASGGGLGSNQPQNF.

The V and J genes are TRBV18 and TRBJ1-4, with 7 positions matching TRBD1. This CDR3 contains 16 residues. Germline trimming cut 1 base from V and 0 bases from J; bases unmatched to any gene: 2. CDR1 is KGHSH and CDR2 is LQKENI in the germline V gene. This CDR3 is CASSPRGQATNEKLFF. The CDR3 nucleotides are TGTGCCAGCTCACCACGCGGACAGGCAACTAATGAAAAACTGTTTTTT.

With respect to this clone: An end of the junction does not agree with germline; a read error may underlie this. V and J are TRBV27 and TRBJ2-7, with TRBD1 matching over 7 bases. This CDR3 is 13 amino acids long. The germline CDR1 and CDR2 sequences are MNHEY and SMNVEV (reference sequence). The CDR3 region has the DNA TGTGCCATCAGTAAAGGACAGGCCTACGAGCAGTACTTC. Translating it yields CAISKGQAYEQYF.

This sequence joins TRBV4-1 and TRBJ2-1; 12 positions agree with TRBD2. The V and J ends lost 9 bases and 3 bases, in that order; junction bases with no gene match: 6. Per germline, CDR1 MGHRA and CDR2 YSYEKL. CDR3 length equals 15 residues. Here the CDR3 DNA reads TGCGCCAGTGCGACTAGCGGGAGTTACTACAATGAGCAGTTCTTC. It is translated as CASATSGSYYNEQFF.

The rearrangement joins TRBV11-2 to TRBJ1-1; D unresolved. Deletions cut 5 bases from V and 6 bases from J, with 22 bases between. Germline CDR1 SGHAT, CDR2 FQNNGV. This CDR3 is built from 16 residues. The CDR3 DNA is TGTGCCAGCAGCAGTGGTGGGCACGATCACGGGGCTGAAGCTTTCTTT. Its protein is CASSSGGHDHGAEAFF.

The sample holds a few counts of this clone. J is TRBJ2-3 and V is TRBV2; 13 bases are a match to TRBD2. Per germline, CDR1 SNHLY and CDR2 FYNNEI. The CDR3 is 17 residues long. V dropped 6 bases and J dropped 3; count of bases not matched to a gene: 9. The CDR3 here is CASRGRRTSGSTDTQYF. In DNA, the CDR3 is TGTGCCAGCAGGGGAAGGAGGACTAGCGGGAGTACAGATACGCAGTATTTT.